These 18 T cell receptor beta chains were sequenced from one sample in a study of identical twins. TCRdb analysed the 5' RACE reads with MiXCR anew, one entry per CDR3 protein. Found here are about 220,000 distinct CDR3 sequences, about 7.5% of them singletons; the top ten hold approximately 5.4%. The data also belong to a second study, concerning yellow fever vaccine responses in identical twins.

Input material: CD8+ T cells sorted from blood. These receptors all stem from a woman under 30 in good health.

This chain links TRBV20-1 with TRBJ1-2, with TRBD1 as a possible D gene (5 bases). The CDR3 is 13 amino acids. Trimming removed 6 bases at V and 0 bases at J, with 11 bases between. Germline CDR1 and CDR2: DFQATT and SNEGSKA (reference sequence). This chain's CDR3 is CSAWDGTNYGYTF. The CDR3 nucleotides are TGCAGTGCATGGGACGGTACTAACTATGGCTACACCTTC.

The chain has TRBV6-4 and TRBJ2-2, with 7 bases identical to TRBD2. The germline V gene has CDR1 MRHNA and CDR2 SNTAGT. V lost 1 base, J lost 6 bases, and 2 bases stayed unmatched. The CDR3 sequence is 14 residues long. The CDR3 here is CASSDLGGAGELFF. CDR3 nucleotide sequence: TGTGCCAGCAGTGACTTGGGAGGGGCCGGGGAGCTGTTTTTT.

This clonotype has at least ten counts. The chain's CDR3 is CASSHSSSYEQYV. CDR3 bases: TGTGCCAGCAGCCACTCCAGCTCCTACGAGCAGTACGTC. This chain links TRBV3-1 with TRBJ2-7; D is unclear. Trimming shortened V by 3 bases and J by 0 bases, and 6 bases separated the two germline ends. CDR1 is LGHDT, CDR2 YNNKEL, per germline (reference sequence). The CDR3 sequence is 13 residues long.

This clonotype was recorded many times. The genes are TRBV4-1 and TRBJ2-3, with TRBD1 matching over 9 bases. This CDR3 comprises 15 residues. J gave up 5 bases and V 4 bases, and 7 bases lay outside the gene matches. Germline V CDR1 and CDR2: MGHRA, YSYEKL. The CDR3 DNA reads TGCGCCAGCAGCCCACAGGGGGCCGAGATAGATACGCAGTATTTT. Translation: CASSPQGAEIDTQYF.

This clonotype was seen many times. Written as DNA, the CDR3 is TGTGCCACCAGTCAAACCCCAGGGGCCCCTTACAATGAGCAGTTCTTC. Protein sequence: CATSQTPGAPYNEQFF. The chain carries TRBV24-1 and TRBJ2-1; TRBD1 might be the D (6 bases). V shed 6 bases and J shed 4 bases, with 18 bases lying between them. The germline CDR1 and CDR2 sequences are KGHDR and SFDVKD. CDR3 length: 16 residues.

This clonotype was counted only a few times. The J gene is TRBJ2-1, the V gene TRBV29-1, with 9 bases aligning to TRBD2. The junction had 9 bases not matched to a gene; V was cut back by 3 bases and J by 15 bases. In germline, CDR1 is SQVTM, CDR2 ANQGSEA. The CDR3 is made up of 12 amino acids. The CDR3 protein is CSVESRGGAWFF. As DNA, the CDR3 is TGCAGCGTTGAGTCGCGCGGGGGGGCCTGGTTCTTC.

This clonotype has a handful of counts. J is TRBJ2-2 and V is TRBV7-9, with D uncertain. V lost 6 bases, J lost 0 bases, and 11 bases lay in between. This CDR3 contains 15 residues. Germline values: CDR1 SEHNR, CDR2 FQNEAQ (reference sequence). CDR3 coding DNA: TGTGCCAGCAGATCCCCGTCCGCGAACACCGGGGAGCTGTTTTTT. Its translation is CASRSPSANTGELFF.

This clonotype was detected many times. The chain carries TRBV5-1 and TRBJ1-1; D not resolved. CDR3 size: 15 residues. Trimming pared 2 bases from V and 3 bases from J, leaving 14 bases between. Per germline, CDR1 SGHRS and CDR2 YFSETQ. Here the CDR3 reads CASSLSRNGYTEAFF. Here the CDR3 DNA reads TGCGCCAGCAGCTTAAGTCGGAACGGCTACACTGAAGCTTTCTTT.

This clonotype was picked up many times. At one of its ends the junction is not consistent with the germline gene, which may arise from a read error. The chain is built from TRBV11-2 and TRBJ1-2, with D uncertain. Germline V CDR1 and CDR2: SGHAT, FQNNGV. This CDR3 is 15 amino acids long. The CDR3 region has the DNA TGTGCCAGCAGCATAGACTACGAGCGCTCGGCTGGCTACACCTTC. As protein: CASSIDYERSAGYTF.

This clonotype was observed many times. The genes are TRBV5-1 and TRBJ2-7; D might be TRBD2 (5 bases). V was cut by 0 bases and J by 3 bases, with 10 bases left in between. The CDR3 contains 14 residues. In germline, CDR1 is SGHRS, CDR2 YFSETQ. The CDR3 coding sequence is TGCGCCAGCAGCTTGGCGGGGATGAACTACGAGCAGTACTTC. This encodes CASSLAGMNYEQYF.

The CDR3 DNA reads as TGTGCCAGCAGCTTCGGCCTCAGGGTAAACACTGAAGCTTTCTTT. Protein: CASSFGLRVNTEAFF. The chain combines TRBV7-9 with TRBJ1-1, with D possibly being TRBD1 (5 bases). This CDR3 comprises 15 residues. Trimming left V 3 bases short and J 2 bases short, with 13 bases between. Per the germline V gene, CDR1 is SEHNR and CDR2 is FQNEAQ (reference sequence).

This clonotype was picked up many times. The CDR3 loop is CASSLDSFGVGGYEQYV. The CDR3 bases are TGTGCCAGCAGCTTGGATTCCTTCGGGGTTGGGGGCTACGAGCAGTACGTC. The chain has TRBV11-2 and TRBJ2-7; either TRBD1 or TRBD2 may fit D (5 bases each). CDR1 is SGHAT and CDR2 is FQNNGV in the germline V gene. The CDR3 has 17 residues. V lost 3 bases, J lost 3 bases, and 21 bases lay in between.

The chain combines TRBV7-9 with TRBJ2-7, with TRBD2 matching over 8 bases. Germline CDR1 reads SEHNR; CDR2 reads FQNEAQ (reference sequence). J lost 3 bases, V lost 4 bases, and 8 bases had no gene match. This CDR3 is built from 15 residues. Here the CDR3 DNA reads TGTGCCAGCAGCTCGACTAGCGTTGGTTACTACGAGCAGTACTTC. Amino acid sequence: CASSSTSVGYYEQYF.

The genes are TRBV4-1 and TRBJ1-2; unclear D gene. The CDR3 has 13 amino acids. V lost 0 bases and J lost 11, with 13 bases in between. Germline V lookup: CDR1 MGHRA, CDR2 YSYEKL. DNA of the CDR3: TGCGCCAGCAGCCAAGAACCGAGAGACGGGTACACCTTC. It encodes CASSQEPRDGYTF.

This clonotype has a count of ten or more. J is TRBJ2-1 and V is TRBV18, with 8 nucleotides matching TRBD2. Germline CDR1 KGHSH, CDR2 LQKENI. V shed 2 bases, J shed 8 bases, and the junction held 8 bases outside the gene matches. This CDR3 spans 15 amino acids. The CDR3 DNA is TGTGCCAGCTCACCAAATGGGCGGGAGGCCGATGAGCAGTTCTTC. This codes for CASSPNGREADEQFF.

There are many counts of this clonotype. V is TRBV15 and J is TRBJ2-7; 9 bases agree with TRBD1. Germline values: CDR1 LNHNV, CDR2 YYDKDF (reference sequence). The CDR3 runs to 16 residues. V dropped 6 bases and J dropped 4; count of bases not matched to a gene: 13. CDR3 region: CATRFLWGQGLYEQYV. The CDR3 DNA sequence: TGTGCCACCAGATTCCTTTGGGGACAGGGACTGTACGAGCAGTACGTC.

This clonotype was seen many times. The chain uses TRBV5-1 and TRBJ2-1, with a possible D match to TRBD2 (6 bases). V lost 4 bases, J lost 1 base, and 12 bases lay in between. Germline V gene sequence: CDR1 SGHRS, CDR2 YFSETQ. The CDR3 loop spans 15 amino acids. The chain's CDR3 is CASSVGGVSYNEQFF. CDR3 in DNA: TGCGCCAGCAGCGTGGGGGGAGTTTCCTACAATGAGCAGTTCTTC. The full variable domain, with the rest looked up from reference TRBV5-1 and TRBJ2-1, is KAGVTQTPRYLIKTRGQQVTLSCSPISGHRSVSWYQQTPGQGLQFLFEYFSETQRNKGNFPGRFSGRQFSNSRSEMNVSTLELGDSALYLCASSVGGVSYNEQFFGPGTRLTVL.

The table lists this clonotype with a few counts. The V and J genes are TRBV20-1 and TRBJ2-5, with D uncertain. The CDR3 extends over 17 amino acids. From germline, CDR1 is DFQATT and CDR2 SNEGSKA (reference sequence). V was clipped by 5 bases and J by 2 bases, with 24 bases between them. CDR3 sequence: CSAYHIATPAAQETQYF. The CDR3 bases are TGCAGTGCTTACCACATAGCCACCCCGGCGGCTCAAGAGACCCAGTACTTC.